One and the same sample provided the 5 T cell receptor beta chains below, sequenced in a study of OX40 agonist ivuxolimab in advanced cancers. Method: immunoSEQ multiplex PCR; TCRdb's copy keeps in-frame clones and lacks some. The sample has tens of thousands of clones, over 80% seen once. Sequencing was performed on CD4+ or CD8+ T cells sorted from blood, taken in a trial of the OX40 agonist ivuxolimab. These receptors all come from an adult with an advanced solid tumor such as melanoma, head and neck, liver or kidney cancer.

This chain links TRBV29-1 with TRBJ1-1, with D unclear. The CDR3 consists of 15 residues. Germline-derived CDR1 and CDR2 are SQVTM and ANQGSEA. V lost 6 bases and J lost 1, with 18 bases in between. Here the CDR3 reads CSVSLRLHPNTEAFF. The CDR3 DNA is TGCAGCGTCTCTCTAAGGCTTCATCCGAACACTGAAGCTTTCTTT.

The table lists this clone with a count of one. CDR3 protein: CASSLDVDLSTDTQYF. The CDR3 DNA reads as TGTGCCAGCAGCTTGGATGTGGACCTTAGCACAGATACGCAGTATTTT. The chain uses TRBV5-4 and TRBJ2-3, with D unresolved. The ends were cut back, 0 bases at V and 0 bases at J, with 11 bases in the middle. The CDR3 is 16 residues long. Germline CDR1 is SGHNT and CDR2 is YYREEE (reference sequence).

This chain joins TRBV4-1 and TRBJ1-2; the D gene is possibly TRBD1 (5 bases). Germline V gene sequence: CDR1 MGHRA, CDR2 YSYEKL. The length of the CDR3 is 12 residues. V lost 3 bases to trimming and J lost 3 bases, with 5 bases between them. CDR3 nucleotide sequence: TGCGCCAGCAGCCAGGGGGACTATGGCTACACCTTC. Protein product: CASSQGDYGYTF.

The chain has TRBV6-1 and TRBJ2-3; TRBD1 might be the D (5 bases). This CDR3 is built from 14 residues. V was clipped by 2 bases and J by 0 bases, with 6 bases between them. Germline CDR1 is MNHNS and CDR2 is SASEGT. Written as DNA, the CDR3 is TGTGCCAGCAGTGAAAGGGGTAGCACAGATACGCAGTATTTT. It is translated as CASSERGSTDTQYF.

V is TRBV19 and J is TRBJ1-5; D is ambiguous. The CDR3 length is 15 residues. Germline CDR1 LNHDA, CDR2 SQIVND (reference sequence). The V end lost 1 base, the J end lost 0 bases, and 7 bases lay between the germline ends. In nucleotides, the CDR3 is TGTGCCAGTAGTATAGTACACCATAGCAATCAGCCCCAGCATTTT. It codes for CASSIVHHSNQPQHF. Based on the CDR3 plus reference TRBV19 and TRBJ1-5, the full variable domain is DGGITQSPKYLFRKEGQNVTLSCEQNLNHDAMYWYRQDPGQGLRLIYYSQIVNDFQKGDIAEGYSVSREKKESFPLTVTSAQKNPTAFYLCASSIVHHSNQPQHFGDGTRLSIL.